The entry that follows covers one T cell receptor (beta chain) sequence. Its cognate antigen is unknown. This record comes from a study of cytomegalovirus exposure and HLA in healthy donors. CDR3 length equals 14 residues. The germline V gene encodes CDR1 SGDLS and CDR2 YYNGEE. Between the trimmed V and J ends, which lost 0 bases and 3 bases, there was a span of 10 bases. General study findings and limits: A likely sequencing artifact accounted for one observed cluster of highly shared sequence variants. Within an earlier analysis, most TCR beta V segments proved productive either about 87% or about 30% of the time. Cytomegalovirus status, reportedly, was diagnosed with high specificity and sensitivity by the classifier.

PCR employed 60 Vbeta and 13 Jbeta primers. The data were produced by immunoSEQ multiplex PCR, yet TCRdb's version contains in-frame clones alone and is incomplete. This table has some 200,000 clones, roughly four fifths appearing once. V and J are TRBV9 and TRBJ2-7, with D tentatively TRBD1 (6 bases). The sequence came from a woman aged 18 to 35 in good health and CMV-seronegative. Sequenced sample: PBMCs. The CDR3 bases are TGTGCCAGCAGCGTAGATATAGGGGGCTACGAGCAGTACTTC. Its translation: CASSVDIGGYEQYF.